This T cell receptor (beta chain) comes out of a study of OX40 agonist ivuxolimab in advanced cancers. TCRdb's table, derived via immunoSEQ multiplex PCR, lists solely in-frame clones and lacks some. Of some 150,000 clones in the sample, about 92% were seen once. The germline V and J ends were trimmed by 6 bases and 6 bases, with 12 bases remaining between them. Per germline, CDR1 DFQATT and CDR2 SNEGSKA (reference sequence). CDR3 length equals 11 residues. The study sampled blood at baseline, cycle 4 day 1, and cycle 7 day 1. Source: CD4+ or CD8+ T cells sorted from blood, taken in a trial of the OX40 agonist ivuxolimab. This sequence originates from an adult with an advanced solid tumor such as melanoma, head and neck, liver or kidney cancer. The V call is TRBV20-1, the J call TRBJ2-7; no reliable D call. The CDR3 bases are TGCAGTGCAAAAGTAGTCTCCGAGCAGTACTTC. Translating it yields CSAKVVSEQYF.